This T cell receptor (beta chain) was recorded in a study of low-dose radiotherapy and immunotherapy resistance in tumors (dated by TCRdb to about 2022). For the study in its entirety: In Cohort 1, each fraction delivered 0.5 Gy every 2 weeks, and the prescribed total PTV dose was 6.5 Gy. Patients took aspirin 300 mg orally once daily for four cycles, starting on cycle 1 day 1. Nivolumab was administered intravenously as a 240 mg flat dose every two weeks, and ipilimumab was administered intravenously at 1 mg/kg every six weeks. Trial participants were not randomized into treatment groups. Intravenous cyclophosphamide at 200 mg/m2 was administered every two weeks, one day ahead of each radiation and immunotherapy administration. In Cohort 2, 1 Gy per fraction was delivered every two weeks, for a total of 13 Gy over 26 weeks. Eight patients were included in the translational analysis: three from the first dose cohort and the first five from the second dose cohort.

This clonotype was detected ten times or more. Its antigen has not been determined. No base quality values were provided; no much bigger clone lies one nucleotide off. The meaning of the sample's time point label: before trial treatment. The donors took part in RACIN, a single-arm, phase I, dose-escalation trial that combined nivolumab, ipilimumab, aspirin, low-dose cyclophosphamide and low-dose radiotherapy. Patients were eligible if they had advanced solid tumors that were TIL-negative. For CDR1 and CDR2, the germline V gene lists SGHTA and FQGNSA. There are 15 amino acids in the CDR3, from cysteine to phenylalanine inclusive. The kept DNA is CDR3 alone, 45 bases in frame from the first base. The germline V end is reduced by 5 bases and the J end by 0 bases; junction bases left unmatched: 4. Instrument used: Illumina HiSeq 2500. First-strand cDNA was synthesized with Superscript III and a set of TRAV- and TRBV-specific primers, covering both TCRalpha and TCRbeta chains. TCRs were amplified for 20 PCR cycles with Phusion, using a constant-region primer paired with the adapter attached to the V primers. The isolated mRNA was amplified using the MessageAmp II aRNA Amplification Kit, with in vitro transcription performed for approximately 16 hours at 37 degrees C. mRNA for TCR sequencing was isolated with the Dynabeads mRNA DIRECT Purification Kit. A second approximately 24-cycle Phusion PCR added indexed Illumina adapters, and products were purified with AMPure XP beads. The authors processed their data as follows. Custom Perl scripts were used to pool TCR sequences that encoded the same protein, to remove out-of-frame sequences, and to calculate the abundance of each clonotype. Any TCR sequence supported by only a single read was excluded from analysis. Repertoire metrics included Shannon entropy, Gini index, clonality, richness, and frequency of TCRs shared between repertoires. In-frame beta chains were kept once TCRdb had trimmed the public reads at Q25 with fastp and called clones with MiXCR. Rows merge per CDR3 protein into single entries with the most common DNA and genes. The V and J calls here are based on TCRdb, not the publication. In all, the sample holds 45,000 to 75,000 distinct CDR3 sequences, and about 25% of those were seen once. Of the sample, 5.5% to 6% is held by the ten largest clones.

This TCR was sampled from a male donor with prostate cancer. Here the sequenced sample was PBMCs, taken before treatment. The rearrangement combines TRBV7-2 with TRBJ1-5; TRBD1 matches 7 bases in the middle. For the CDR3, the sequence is CASSAGTVSNQPQHF. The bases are TGTGCCAGCAGCGCCGGGACAGTTAGCAATCAGCCCCAGCATTTT.